The clone carrying this TCR beta chain was seen ten or more times. The antigen is undetermined. These data originate in a study of regulatory T cells in long-lasting Graves disease. At the level of the study: Patients met the persistent Graves' disease definition after over 5 years of antithyroid drugs with positive TSH receptor antibodies.

As to time point: persistent/refractory GD, antithyroid drugs over 5 years with positive TRAb. The TCR library was made from RNA extracted from PBMCs. This CDR3 spans 18 amino acids. V lost 5 bases, J lost 3 bases, and 26 bases lay in between. The germline V gene encodes CDR1 MNHNS and CDR2 SASEGT. Study-level results: Among samples with persistent disease, TRBV28, TRBJ1-2 and TRBJ2-5 were favored. With a few thousand shared public clonotypes, persistent patients exceeded new patients, who shared about a thousand.

Building of the TCR beta libraries involved iRepertoire HTBI primers and Arm-PCR of CDR3 regions. TCRdb used MiXCR to reprocess the multiplex PCR reads, holding one entry per CDR3 protein. The sample has some 470,000 distinct CDR3 sequences, 20% to 25% seen once. V usage is TRBV6-1 and J usage is TRBJ2-7; D might be TRBD1 (7 bases). The sample was peripheral blood mononuclear cells (PBMCs), taken when the disease was refractory, from a patient treated with antithyroid drugs. The sequence came from a female donor with Graves disease. In nucleotides, the CDR3 is TGTGCCAGCAGTCACGACGAATGGGACAGTGGGGAGGACTACGAGCAGTACTTC. Translation gives CASSHDEWDSGEDYEQYF.